The 17 T cell receptor beta chains given below trace back to one sample, sequenced in a study of T-cell reconstitution after alpha-beta-depleted transplantation in children. Unique molecular identifiers were incorporated into the prepared TCRbeta library. TCRdb independently ran MiXCR on the PCR reads; one entry per CDR3 protein. The sample records around 440,000 distinct CDR3 sequences, 15% to 20% being singletons. Material: PBMCs, mostly from graft donor cells, obtained 360 days after TCRalphabeta/CD19-depleted stem cell transplant. The receptors were gathered from a boy under two years old who had a stem cell transplant for Wiskott-Aldrich syndrome, so the T cells may come from the graft donor.

This chain connects TRBV7-7 to TRBJ1-1; D is undetermined. With 5 bases removed from V and 5 bases from J, the gap between germline ends came to 12 bases. The CDR3 covers 13 residues. Germline V gives CDR1 SSHAT, CDR2 FNYEAQ (reference sequence). The CDR3 spells CASSAQWRTEAFF. CDR3 nucleotides: TGTGCCAGCAGCGCGCAGTGGAGGACTGAAGCTTTCTTT.

This clonotype occurred a few times. The rearrangement links TRBV20-1 to TRBJ2-2; TRBD1 agrees at 9 bases. CDR3 length equals 15 residues. Germline V CDR1 and CDR2: DFQATT, SNEGSKA (reference sequence). J gave up 5 bases and V 3 bases, and 7 bases lay outside the gene matches. In DNA, the CDR3 is TGCAGTGCTAGTTGGGACAGGGCCTCTACCGGGGAGCTGTTTTTT. Its translation is CSASWDRASTGELFF.

The chain couples TRBV7-2 to TRBJ1-1; TRBD1 matches at 7 bases. The length of the CDR3 is 15 residues. V trimming: 1 base; J trimming: 0 bases; junction bases outside the gene matches: 2. Germline CDR1 and CDR2: SGHTA and FQGNSA. CDR3 bases: TGTGCCAGCAGCTTAGAGGGGACAGTGAACACTGAAGCTTTCTTT. Translated, it gives CASSLEGTVNTEAFF.

This clonotype was counted a few times. The genes are TRBV5-6 and TRBJ2-1; D perhaps matches TRBD1 (6 bases). The CDR3 sequence is 11 residues long. Between the trimmed V and J ends, which lost 3 bases and 12 bases, there was a span of 10 bases. Germline CDR1 reads SGHDT; CDR2 reads YYEEEE. The CDR3 region is CASSYRGGQFF. CDR3 nucleotides: TGTGCCAGCAGCTACCGAGGGGGGCAGTTCTTC.

The chain joins TRBV2 to TRBJ2-7, with D possibly being TRBD2 (5 bases). In germline, CDR1 is SNHLY, CDR2 FYNNEI. Trimming took 7 bases from V and 2 from J, leaving 15 bases between them. CDR3 length: 14 amino acids. The CDR3 DNA sequence: TGTGCCAGCACCTGGAGGTGGGGTACCTACGAGCAGTACTTC. Translation: CASTWRWGTYEQYF. Supplemented by reference TRBV2 and TRBJ2-7, the full variable domain reads EPEVTQTPSHQVTQMGQEVILRCVPISNHLYFYWYRQILGQKVEFLVSFYNNEISEKSEIFDDQFSVERPDGSNFTLKIRSTKLEDSAMYFCASTWRWGTYEQYFGPGTRLTVT.

The chain uses TRBV29-1 and TRBJ2-7, with a weak D call TRBD2 (5 bases). The V gene's germline CDR1 is SQVTM and CDR2 ANQGSEA. V was trimmed by 6 bases and J by 3 bases, leaving 18 bases between them. The CDR3 is 14 residues long. CDR3 DNA: TGCAGCGTGGTAGCGAGCAAGGGCTTCTACGAGCAGTACTTC. This gives the protein CSVVASKGFYEQYF.

The V call is TRBV6-2 or TRBV6-3, the J call TRBJ1-2, with D uncertain. Trimming took 5 bases from V and 3 from J, leaving 13 bases between them. CDR1 is MNHEY, CDR2 SVGEGT, per germline. CDR3 length: 14 residues. CDR3 sequence reads: CASSPGGLDYGYTF. CDR3 in DNA: TGTGCCAGCAGTCCAGGAGGGTTGGACTATGGCTACACCTTC.

In its sample, this clonotype was seen a few times. The genes are TRBV28 and TRBJ2-1; 12 bases are a match to TRBD2. CDR3 size: 15 residues. V shed 5 bases, J shed 5 bases, and the junction held 4 bases outside the gene matches. CDR1 MDHEN and CDR2 SYDVKM come from the germline V gene. The CDR3 nucleotides are TGTGCCAGCAGTGTACTAGCGGGGGGTAACAATGAGCAGTTCTTC. Its protein product is CASSVLAGGNNEQFF.

This clonotype was found a few times. The CDR3 here is CASSLAGTGIVYEQYF. The CDR3 coding sequence is TGTGCCAGCAGCTTGGCCGGGACAGGTATTGTATACGAGCAGTACTTC. V usage is TRBV5-5 and J usage is TRBJ2-7; the match to TRBD1 covers 8 bases. V dropped 0 bases and J dropped 4; count of bases not matched to a gene: 9. Germline V gene lookup returns CDR1 SGHKS and CDR2 YYEKEE (reference sequence). CDR3 length: 16 amino acids.

The chain couples TRBV12-3 or TRBV12-4 to TRBJ2-5; 11 bases match TRBD2. Trimming cost V 2 bases and J 5 bases; bases outside gene matches: 13. This CDR3 contains 18 residues. The CDR3 sequence is CASSLRRTSGPRNETQYF. In DNA form, the CDR3 reads TGTGCCAGCAGTTTAAGGAGGACTAGCGGGCCTCGAAATGAGACCCAGTACTTC.

J is TRBJ2-7 and V is TRBV10-3; the D gene is possibly TRBD2 (6 bases). This CDR3 contains 16 residues. Trimming took 3 bases from V and 0 from J, leaving 15 bases between them. In germline, CDR1 is ENHRY, CDR2 SYGVKD. DNA for the CDR3: TGTGCCATCAGTGACCTTTTTCGGGGGTCCTCCTACGAGCAGTACTTC. This codes for CAISDLFRGSSYEQYF.

The chain joins TRBV19 to TRBJ2-6; D gene uncertain. The V gene lost 7 bases and the J gene lost 4 bases, with 8 bases spanning the gap. The CDR3 extends over 13 amino acids. Looked up from germline, CDR1 is LNHDA and CDR2 is SQIVND (reference sequence). The CDR3 region is CASMVGGANVLTF. The CDR3 DNA is TGTGCCAGTATGGTGGGGGGGGCCAACGTCCTGACTTTC.

This clonotype has just a few counts. The V gene is TRBV27, the J gene TRBJ2-7; 7 nucleotides align to TRBD2. The V segment lost 5 bases and the J segment 1 base; nucleotides outside the gene matches: 11. CDR3 length: 16 amino acids. From germline, CDR1 is MNHEY and CDR2 SMNVEV (reference sequence). CDR3 loop: CASSVSAGVRSYEQYF. DNA for the CDR3: TGTGCCAGCAGTGTTTCGGCGGGAGTTAGGTCCTACGAGCAGTACTTC.

This clonotype has only a few counts. CDR3 sequence: CASSPLLYYEQYF. CDR3 sequence (DNA): TGCGCCAGCAGCCCTTTATTATACTACGAGCAGTACTTC. The rearrangement joins TRBV4-1 to TRBJ2-7; D gene ambiguous. Trimming stripped 4 bases from V and 3 bases from J, with 10 bases between. The germline CDR1 and CDR2 sequences are MGHRA and YSYEKL. The CDR3 is 13 amino acids.

This clonotype was observed a handful of times. The chain uses TRBV20-1 and TRBJ1-1, with 7 bases identical to TRBD1. Trimming at V came to 3 bases and at J to 5 bases, leaving 12 bases not matched to a gene. Germline loops: CDR1 DFQATT, CDR2 SNEGSKA (reference sequence). The CDR3 sequence is 15 residues long. DNA for the CDR3: TGCAGTGCTAGCCCTGTGACAGGGAGGGGAACTGAAGCTTTCTTT. This codes for CSASPVTGRGTEAFF.

This clonotype came up a few times. This chain joins TRBV6-2 or TRBV6-3 and TRBJ2-7; D not resolved. The CDR3 has 13 amino acids. CDR1 MNHEY and CDR2 SVGEGT come from the germline V gene. V was pared by 5 bases and J by 0 bases, with 8 bases between. Written as DNA, the CDR3 is TGTGCCAGCAGTCTCCTATTCTCCTACGAGCAGTACTTC. This translates into CASSLLFSYEQYF.

V usage is TRBV24-1 and J usage is TRBJ2-1, with 15 positions matching TRBD2. This CDR3 contains 18 residues. Germline lookup yields CDR1 KGHDR and CDR2 SFDVKD. The J segment lost 9 bases and the V segment lost 2 bases, leaving 10 bases of the junction unmatched. The CDR3 loop is CATSDSRTSGRVDSEQFF. The DNA for the CDR3 is TGTGCCACCAGTGATTCCCGGACTAGCGGGAGGGTGGACAGTGAGCAGTTCTTC.